The 21 T cell receptor beta chains presented below share a single source sample, sequenced in a study of T-cell memory formation after mild COVID-19. TCRdb re-analysed the 5' RACE reads in MiXCR, keeping a single row per CDR3 protein. The profile shows over 250,000 distinct CDR3 sequences, 15% of them singletons. The sample consisted of PBMCs or a T cell subset sorted from them (not recorded which). These receptor sequences come from a young man who had mild COVID-19 (a few samples of this study predate the infection). Cell type and time point are not known.

J is TRBJ1-2 and V is TRBV10-3; perhaps TRBD1 as D (5 bases). V was clipped by 4 bases and J by 4 bases, with 13 bases between them. The CDR3 is 14 amino acids. CDR1 and CDR2 from the germline V gene are ENHRY and SYGVKD. In DNA, the CDR3 is TGTGCCATCAGTGCTTCTGGGGCCTCCTATGGCTACACCTTC. It is translated as CAISASGASYGYTF.

This clonotype was observed a few times. The J gene is TRBJ1-2, the V gene TRBV9, with a possible D match to TRBD1 (6 bases). Per germline, CDR1 SGDLS and CDR2 YYNGEE. This CDR3 spans 11 amino acids. Trimming cost V 3 bases and J 8 bases, with 8 bases left between them. In DNA, the CDR3 is TGTGCCAGCAGCGCTGGGACAGGCTACACCTTC. Its protein is CASSAGTGYTF.

This chain links TRBV11-2 with TRBJ2-3; possibly TRBD1 for D (6 bases). Germline CDR1 and CDR2: SGHAT and FQNNGV. The CDR3 has 12 amino acids. V was clipped by 5 bases and J by 7 bases, with 10 bases between them. CDR3 in DNA: TGTGCCAGCAGCCCTGGACAGCATACGCAGTATTTT. Its translation: CASSPGQHTQYF.

The CDR3 loop reads CSAMGTGGAGELFF. In DNA, the CDR3 is TGCAGTGCTATGGGGACCGGCGGGGCCGGGGAGCTGTTTTTT. This chain connects TRBV20-1 to TRBJ2-2, with TRBD2 as a possible D gene (6 bases). Germline CDR1 and CDR2: DFQATT and SNEGSKA (reference sequence). V was clipped by 4 bases and J by 6 bases, with 15 bases between them. The CDR3 loop spans 14 amino acids.

This clonotype was seen more than once but under ten times. This chain joins TRBV4-2 and TRBJ2-5; TRBD2 might be the D (6 bases). This CDR3 comprises 17 residues. The germline gives CDR1 LGHNA, CDR2 YNFKEQ. V dropped 3 bases and J dropped 1 base, with 18 bases sitting between them. CDR3 DNA: TGTGCCAGCAGCCAGGGGAGGACAACCCTTGTCCAAGAGACCCAGTACTTC. It codes for CASSQGRTTLVQETQYF.

The chain joins TRBV28 to TRBJ2-4; weak D call: TRBD1 (5 bases). Germline CDR1 reads MDHEN; CDR2 reads SYDVKM. This CDR3 spans 14 amino acids. Deletions cut 3 bases from V and 8 bases from J, with 14 bases between. CDR3 DNA sequence: TGTGCCAGCAGTTTCCGACAGCTTCCTGACATTCAGTACTTC. Its translation: CASSFRQLPDIQYF.

This sequence joins TRBV18 and TRBJ1-4, with a possible D match to TRBD1 (6 bases). Per germline, CDR1 KGHSH and CDR2 LQKENI. This CDR3 comprises 14 residues. The V and J ends lost 6 bases and 4 bases respectively, with 12 bases between them. CDR3 bases: TGTGCCAGCTCGTCCAGGGGTATTAATGAAAAACTGTTTTTT. Translation gives CASSSRGINEKLFF.

This clonotype turned up a few times. CDR3 region: CAGTDTQYF. CDR3 nucleotides: TGTGCCGGAACAGATACGCAGTATTTT. The chain uses TRBV7-9 and TRBJ2-3; no clear D. The CDR3 totals 9 residues. The germline gives CDR1 SEHNR, CDR2 FQNEAQ (reference sequence). Between the trimmed V and J ends, which lost 11 bases and 3 bases, there was a span of 3 bases.

This sequence joins TRBV19 and TRBJ2-5, with D tentatively TRBD1 (5 bases). The CDR3 length is 15 residues. V lost 6 bases and J 4 bases, leaving 18 bases between the germline ends. The germline gives CDR1 LNHDA, CDR2 SQIVND (reference sequence). CDR3 in amino acids: CASSPSRAALETQYF. The CDR3 DNA sequence: TGTGCCAGTAGCCCCAGCAGGGCAGCCCTAGAGACCCAGTACTTC.

About this clonotype: One end of the junction varies from germline; a read error may be responsible. The chain has TRBV7-6 and TRBJ1-1, with D unclear. The CDR3 contains 15 residues. Germline CDR1 and CDR2: SGHVS and FNYEAQ. The CDR3 region is CASSLAVLGNTEALF. CDR3 bases: TGTGCCAGCAGCTTAGCCGTGTTAGGAAACACTGAAGCTTTATTT.

This chain uses TRBV7-3 with TRBJ1-1; D remains unclear. Germline V gene data show CDR1 as SGHTA and CDR2 as FQGTGA. Trimming removed 2 bases from V and 3 bases from J, with 10 bases in between. The CDR3 covers 14 residues. The chain's CDR3 is CASSLYGEHTEAFF. CDR3 DNA: TGTGCCAGCAGCTTATACGGGGAGCACACTGAAGCTTTCTTT.

J is TRBJ1-4 and V is TRBV4-3, with a tentative D call TRBD1 (6 bases). With 0 bases removed from V and 8 bases from J, the gap between germline ends came to 16 bases. Germline V gene lookup returns CDR1 LGHNA and CDR2 YSLEER. The CDR3 has 16 amino acids. CDR3 DNA: TGCGCCAGCAGCCAAGATTGGGGGGCACTTGGAGAAAAACTGTTTTTT. It is translated as CASSQDWGALGEKLFF.

Only a few counts were recorded for this clonotype. The DNA for the CDR3 is TGCGCCAGCAACTCAGGGACCCTCGACAATGAGCAGTTCTTC. It encodes CASNSGTLDNEQFF. The chain couples TRBV5-1 to TRBJ2-1, with D perhaps assigned TRBD1 or TRBD2 (5 bases each). V was shortened by 6 bases and J by 5 bases, with 15 bases between the two germline ends. CDR1 is SGHRS and CDR2 is YFSETQ in the germline V gene. The CDR3 contains 14 residues.

This clonotype was detected only a few times. The rearrangement uses TRBV12-3 or TRBV12-4 and TRBJ1-5; tentatively, D is TRBD1 (6 bases). This CDR3 region has 14 residues. Trimming took off 5 bases at V and 7 bases at J, with 15 bases between the two ends. This CDR3 is CASSPQQGQQPQHF. CDR3 in DNA: TGTGCCAGCAGTCCTCAACAGGGTCAGCAGCCCCAGCATTTT.

The V gene is TRBV2, the J gene TRBJ2-5, with 7 bases identical to TRBD2. V dropped 8 bases and J dropped 5; count of bases not matched to a gene: 8. The CDR3 totals 13 residues. Germline V gives CDR1 SNHLY, CDR2 FYNNEI. CDR3 amino acids: CASRRVSGETQYF. The CDR3 nucleotides read TGTGCCAGCCGACGGGTTAGCGGGGAGACCCAGTACTTC.

This chain joins TRBV20-1 and TRBJ1-6; no definite D call. The CDR3 has 14 amino acids. The V and J ends lost 6 bases and 7 bases respectively, with 16 bases between them. Germline CDR1 DFQATT, CDR2 SNEGSKA (reference sequence). The CDR3 protein is CSARQTSGNSPLHF. The CDR3 DNA follows: TGCAGTGCGAGGCAGACGTCTGGCAATTCACCCCTCCACTTT.

Only a few counts were recorded for this clonotype. The J gene is TRBJ2-5, the V gene TRBV5-4; 8 positions agree with TRBD1. The germline V gene has CDR1 SGHNT and CDR2 YYREEE (reference sequence). V was clipped by 0 bases and J by 5 bases; unmatched bases: 6. The CDR3 covers 15 residues. The CDR3: CASSLARGRGETQYF. The CDR3 coding sequence is TGTGCCAGCAGCTTGGCCAGGGGGCGCGGTGAGACCCAGTACTTC.

The V call is TRBV7-8, the J call TRBJ1-6, with D unclear. The germline V gene encodes CDR1 SGHVS and CDR2 FQNEAQ. This CDR3 contains 14 residues. Trimming left V 7 bases short and J 8 bases short, with 15 bases between. CDR3 nucleotide sequence: TGTGCCAGCATTTCAGACCCCGGGGATTCACCCCTCCACTTT. The encoded protein is CASISDPGDSPLHF.

This clonotype came up many times. The rearrangement links TRBV20-1 to TRBJ1-4, with 7 bases aligning to TRBD1. The CDR3 sequence is 14 residues long. The J segment lost 5 bases and the V segment lost 4 bases, leaving 7 bases of the junction unmatched. The germline V gene encodes CDR1 DFQATT and CDR2 SNEGSKA (reference sequence). CDR3 in DNA: TGCAGTGCTAACGACAGGGCTCGGAATGAAAAACTGTTTTTT. Translated: CSANDRARNEKLFF.

This chain connects TRBV4-1 to TRBJ2-7; TRBD2 matches at 14 bases. The CDR3 covers 18 residues. V lost 6 bases to trimming and J lost 1 base; unmatched junction nucleotides: 11. The germline gives CDR1 MGHRA, CDR2 YSYEKL. The CDR3 loop is CASRLGTSGGLRSYEQYF. For the CDR3, the DNA is TGCGCCAGCAGGTTAGGGACTAGCGGGGGCCTAAGGTCCTACGAGCAGTACTTC.

The rearrangement uses TRBV6-4 and TRBJ1-5, with D possibly matching TRBD1 (6 bases). Trimming left V 8 bases short and J 0 bases short, with 20 bases between. CDR1 and CDR2 from the germline V gene are MRHNA and SNTAGT. This CDR3 has 17 residues. The CDR3 nucleotides read TGTGCCAGCTTTGAGGGGGTCCACCCGTATAGCAATCAGCCCCAGCATTTT. Protein: CASFEGVHPYSNQPQHF.